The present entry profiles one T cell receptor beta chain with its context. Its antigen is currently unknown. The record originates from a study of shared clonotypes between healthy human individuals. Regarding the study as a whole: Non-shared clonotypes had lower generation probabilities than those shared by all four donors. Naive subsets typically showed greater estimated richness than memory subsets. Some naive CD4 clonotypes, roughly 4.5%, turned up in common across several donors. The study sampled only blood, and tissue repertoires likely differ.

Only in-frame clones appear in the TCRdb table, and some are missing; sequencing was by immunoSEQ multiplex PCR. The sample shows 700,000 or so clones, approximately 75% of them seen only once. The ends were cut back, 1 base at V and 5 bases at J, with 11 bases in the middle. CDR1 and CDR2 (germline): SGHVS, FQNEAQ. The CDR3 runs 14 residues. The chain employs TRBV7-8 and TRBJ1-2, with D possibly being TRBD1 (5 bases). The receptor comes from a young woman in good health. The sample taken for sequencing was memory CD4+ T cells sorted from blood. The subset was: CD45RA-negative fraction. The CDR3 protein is CASSLGVGGYGYTF. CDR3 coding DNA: TGTGCCAGCAGCTTAGGAGTCGGGGGGTATGGCTACACCTTC. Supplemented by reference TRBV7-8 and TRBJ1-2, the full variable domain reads GAGVSQSPRYKVAKRGQDVALRCDPISGHVSLFWYQQALGQGPEFLTYFQNEAQLDKSGLPSDRFFAERPEGSVSTLKIQRTQQEDSAVYLCASSLGVGGYGYTFGSGTRLTVV.